This entry describes one T cell receptor beta chain. Its recognized antigen is unknown. Qualities for individual bases were not recorded, and no much larger clone is one base off. TCRbeta CDR3 regions were amplified from genomic DNA using the immunoSEQ Assay, a bias-controlled multiplex PCR. The study's processing was this. The number of nucleated cells in each sample was estimated by amplification of reference gene primers within the assay. To quantify the absolute abundance of each unique TCRbeta CDR3 rearrangement, sequence reads were collapsed and filtered. For each sample, productive Simpson clonality was calculated as the square root of Simpson's diversity index over productive rearrangements. Drawn from immuneACCESS, this table holds only the in-frame rearrangements with V and J called that TCRdb kept. Clones are partly lost; checked studies trace under half to an unresolved V gene and leave the rest unexplained. V, J and clone size are those of that table, while D and trimming were read from the DNA. This sample is represented by 97,000 or so clones; roughly 85% of them were singletons. The ten top clones hold 2% to 2.5% of the sample.

CDR1 and CDR2 (LGHDT, YNNKEL) derive from the germline V gene (reference sequence). The CDR3, from cysteine to phenylalanine, totals 15 residues. CDR3 DNA only is kept here, 45 bases in frame from base 1. The junction carries 14 bases between V and J, which are trimmed by 0 bases and 6 bases respectively. The data are from a study of blood T cell repertoires in COVID-19 (TCRdb year 2020). Context from the whole study: The collaborator samples originated in the United States, Italy and Spain and spanned the acute and convalescent phases of COVID-19. The prospective study material was composed of cDNA or gDNA derived from T cells, B-cell-depleted T cells, or PBMCs. Subjects who had been exposed to COVID-19, were actively infected with it, or had recovered from it provided the deeply sampled blood TCRbeta repertoires that made up the dataset. The repertoires were released in a freely available public database intended as a resource for research on the immune response to SARS-CoV-2. The samples were drawn from the first 160 participants of the ongoing ImmuneRACE study and from 950 to 1,500 subjects provided by 6 global collaborators. Sample metadata almost always included a de-identified subject ID, COVID-19 status, age in years and sex. Where available, HLA class I and class II types were obtained from metadata supplied by the sample provider rather than from assay-based typing.

Whole blood was collected in K2EDTA tubes by collaborating institutions according to the institutions' own protocols. For TCRbeta analysis, collaborators shipped samples in one of three forms: frozen whole blood, isolated PBMCs, or DNA extracted from either of those sample types. Summary of the overall study and its limitations: The quantity of clinical and demographic metadata differed by source and by participant and was supplied without curation.

This receptor was obtained from a man aged 50-60 years with active COVID-19. The sequencing sample was made of peripheral blood. Recombination linked TRBV3-1 (or the pseudogene TRBV3-2) to TRBJ2-5, with the identity of the D gene unclear. The CDR3 sequence is CASSQDPQSVQTQYF. The base sequence is TGTGCCAGCAGCCAAGACCCGCAGTCTGTTCAGACCCAGTACTTC.